Shown below are 8 T cell receptor beta chains from a single sample sequenced in a study of breast tumors, draining lymph nodes, adjacent tissues. MiXCR, run by TCRdb on the multiplex PCR reads, gives a single entry per CDR3 protein. The sample shows about 14,000 distinct CDR3 sequences, about 56% of them seen only once. Input material: tumor-adjacent breast tissue. The receptors stem from a female donor with breast cancer. Some clones in this sample may be carry-over from other donors' samples.

This chain joins TRBV10-3 and TRBJ1-2, with TRBD1 identical over 10 bases. Germline-derived CDR1 and CDR2 are ENHRY and SYGVKD. CDR3 length: 14 residues. Trimming cost V 6 bases and J 2 bases; bases outside gene matches: 3. CDR3 sequence (DNA): TGTGCCATCAGACCGGGACAGGGGAACTATGGCTACACCTTC. Its protein product is CAIRPGQGNYGYTF.

The chain uses TRBV7-9 and TRBJ2-7; a possible D gene is TRBD1 (6 bases). Germline V gene data show CDR1 as SEHNR and CDR2 as FQNEAQ (reference sequence). Between the trimmed V and J ends, which lost 5 bases and 6 bases, there was a span of 14 bases. This CDR3 is built from 13 residues. The CDR3 region is CASSITGWGEQYF. The DNA for the CDR3 is TGTGCCAGCAGCATAACAGGGTGGGGCGAGCAGTACTTC.

The V call is TRBV19, the J call TRBJ1-6; the match to TRBD1 covers 10 bases. Germline loops: CDR1 LNHDA, CDR2 SQIVND (reference sequence). The CDR3 sequence is 15 residues long. V trimming: 5 bases; J trimming: 10 bases; junction bases outside the gene matches: 8. CDR3 region: CASSQTGTGESPLHF. The CDR3, as DNA: TGTGCCAGTAGTCAAACCGGGACAGGGGAATCACCCCTCCACTTT.

In this sample, this clonotype turned up many times. The V gene is TRBV5-8, the J gene TRBJ2-7; TRBD2 agrees at 11 bases. Trimming cost V 7 bases and J 4 bases; bases outside gene matches: 10. This CDR3 has 15 residues. The V gene's germline CDR1 is SGHTS and CDR2 YDEGEE. DNA for the CDR3: TGTGCCAGCCGAACGTCGACTAGCGGGACTTACGAGCAGTACTTC. This sequence encodes CASRTSTSGTYEQYF.

For this clonotype: A much more abundant neighbour one base away suggests this may be a read error. This chain links TRBV5-5 with TRBJ1-1; D is unresolved. Germline V gives CDR1 SGHKS, CDR2 YYEKEE (reference sequence). The CDR3 has 12 residues. V was pared by 7 bases and J by 6 bases, with 13 bases between. The chain's CDR3 is CASGRADAEAFF. The CDR3 coding sequence is TGTGCCAGCGGCCGCGCGGATGCTGAAGCTTTCTTT.

The CDR3 nucleotides are TGCAGTTCGTTGGCTAACTATGGCTACACCTTC. Its protein product is CSSLANYGYTF. The V and J genes are TRBV29-1 and TRBJ1-2; D ambiguous. Per germline, CDR1 SQVTM and CDR2 ANQGSEA. The CDR3 sequence is 11 residues long.

The genes are TRBV7-9 and TRBJ2-1, with TRBD2 identical over 11 bases. J lost 5 bases, V lost 4 bases, and 7 bases had no gene match. CDR1 is SEHNR and CDR2 is FQNEAQ in the germline V gene (reference sequence). The CDR3 has 16 amino acids. CDR3 DNA sequence: TGTGCCAGCAGCTCACAACCGGGACTAGCGGACAATGAGCAGTTCTTC. Its translation: CASSSQPGLADNEQFF.

This clonotype was seen a single time. The V and J genes are TRBV12-5 and TRBJ1-6, with D uncertain. Germline CDR1 is LGHNT and CDR2 is FRNRAP. This CDR3 contains 15 residues. The V end was cut by 0 bases, the J end by 7 bases, with 10 bases between. The CDR3, as DNA: TGTGCTAGTGGTTTGGTATTGGCAGAGAATTCACCCCTCCACTTT. Translation: CASGLVLAENSPLHF. The complete variable domain, with remaining parts taken from reference TRBV12-5 and TRBJ1-6, reads DARVTQTPRHKVTEMGQEVTMRCQPILGHNTVFWYRQTMMQGLELLAYFRNRAPLDDSGMPKDRFSAEMPDATLATLKIQPSEPRDSAVYFCASGLVLAENSPLHFGNGTRLTVT.